A single sample gave rise to the 4 T cell receptor beta chains below, sequenced in a study of pediatric ulcerative colitis. The table came from immunoSEQ multiplex PCR; TCRdb's copy has only in-frame clones and leaves some out. The sample consists of some 60,000 clones, about three quarters of them appearing once. Sequencing was performed on blood. Source of these receptors: a boy aged 5-17 years with moderate ulcerative colitis.

The chain has TRBV2 and TRBJ2-1; D is unresolved. Between the trimmed V and J ends, which lost 6 bases and 0 bases, there was a span of 12 bases. Germline V gene data show CDR1 as SNHLY and CDR2 as FYNNEI. CDR3 size: 15 residues. The CDR3 loop is CASSVGAGSYNEQFF. CDR3 bases: TGTGCCAGCAGCGTCGGAGCCGGCTCCTACAATGAGCAGTTCTTC.

The chain links TRBV6-1 to TRBJ1-6; no clear D gene. The CDR3 length is 14 residues. Trimming took off 7 bases at V and 9 bases at J, with 16 bases between the two ends. CDR1 is MNHNS and CDR2 is SASEGT in the germline V gene. CDR3 in DNA: TGTGCCAGCACCTTGGACGGGAAGAGTTCACCCCTCCACTTT. Translation gives CASTLDGKSSPLHF.

The CDR3 nucleotides read TGCGCCAGCAGCCATAACAGGGGGGAAAACACCGGGGAGCTGTTTTTT. Its protein product is CASSHNRGENTGELFF. The chain uses TRBV4-1 and TRBJ2-2, with 8 bases identical to TRBD1. CDR3 length: 16 amino acids. Germline V gene data show CDR1 as MGHRA and CDR2 as YSYEKL. The ends lost 3 bases at V and 2 bases at J; junction bases unmatched: 5.

J is TRBJ1-2 and V is TRBV7-9; D unclear. Trimming left V 3 bases short and J 0 bases short, with 17 bases between. The CDR3 sequence is 17 residues long. Germline V gene sequence: CDR1 SEHNR, CDR2 FQNEAQ (reference sequence). The CDR3 loop reads CASSLLVGLETNYGYTF. CDR3 DNA sequence: TGTGCCAGCAGCTTGTTGGTTGGTTTAGAAACTAACTATGGCTACACCTTC.